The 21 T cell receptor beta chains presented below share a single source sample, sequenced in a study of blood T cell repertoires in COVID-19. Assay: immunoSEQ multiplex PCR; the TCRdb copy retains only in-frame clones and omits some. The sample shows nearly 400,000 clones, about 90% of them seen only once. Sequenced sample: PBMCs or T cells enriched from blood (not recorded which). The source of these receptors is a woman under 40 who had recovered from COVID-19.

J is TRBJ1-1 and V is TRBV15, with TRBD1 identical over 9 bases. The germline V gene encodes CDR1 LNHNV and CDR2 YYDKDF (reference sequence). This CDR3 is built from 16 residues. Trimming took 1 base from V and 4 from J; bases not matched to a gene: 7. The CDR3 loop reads CATSRVAGTGITEAFF. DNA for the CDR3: TGTGCCACCAGCAGAGTGGCCGGGACAGGGATCACTGAAGCTTTCTTT.

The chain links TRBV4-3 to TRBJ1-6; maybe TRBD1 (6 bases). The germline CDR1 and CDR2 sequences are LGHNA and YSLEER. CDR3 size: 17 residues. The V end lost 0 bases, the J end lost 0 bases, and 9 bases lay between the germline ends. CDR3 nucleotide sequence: TGCGCCAGCAGCCAAGATAGGGGGAGCTCCTATAATTCACCCCTCCACTTT. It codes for CASSQDRGSSYNSPLHF.

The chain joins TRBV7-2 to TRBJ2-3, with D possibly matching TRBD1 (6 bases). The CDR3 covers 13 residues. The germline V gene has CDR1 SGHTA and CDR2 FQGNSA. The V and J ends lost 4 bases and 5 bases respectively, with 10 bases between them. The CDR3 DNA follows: TGTGCCAGCAGCTACAGGGCACGAGATACGCAGTATTTT. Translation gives CASSYRARDTQYF. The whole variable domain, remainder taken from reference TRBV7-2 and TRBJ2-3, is GAGVSQSPSNKVTEKGKDVELRCDPISGHTALYWYRQSLGQGLEFLIYFQGNSAPDKSGLPSDRFSAERTGGSVSTLTIQRTQQEDSAVYLCASSYRARDTQYFGPGTRLTVL.

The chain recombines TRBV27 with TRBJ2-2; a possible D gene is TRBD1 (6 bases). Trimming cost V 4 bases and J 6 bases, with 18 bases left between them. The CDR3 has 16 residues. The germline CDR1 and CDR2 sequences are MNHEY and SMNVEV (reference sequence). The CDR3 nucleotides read TGTGCCAGCAGTTCGCTGACAGGTCTAGGGTCCGGGGAGCTGTTTTTT. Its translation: CASSSLTGLGSGELFF.

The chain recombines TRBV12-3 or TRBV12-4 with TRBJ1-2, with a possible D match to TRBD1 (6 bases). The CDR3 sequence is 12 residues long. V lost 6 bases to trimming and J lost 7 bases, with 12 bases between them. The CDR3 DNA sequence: TGTGCCAGCAGCCCGGACAGAGGTGGCTACACCTTC. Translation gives CASSPDRGGYTF.

CDR3 sequence reads: CASSLRDREFSLYGYTF. Written as DNA, the CDR3 is TGCGCCAGCAGCCTCCGGGACAGGGAATTTTCCCTCTATGGCTACACCTTC. The chain joins TRBV4-1 to TRBJ1-2, with TRBD1 matching over 9 bases. Germline lookup yields CDR1 MGHRA and CDR2 YSYEKL. V shed 4 bases, J shed 4 bases, and the junction held 13 bases outside the gene matches. CDR3 length equals 17 residues.

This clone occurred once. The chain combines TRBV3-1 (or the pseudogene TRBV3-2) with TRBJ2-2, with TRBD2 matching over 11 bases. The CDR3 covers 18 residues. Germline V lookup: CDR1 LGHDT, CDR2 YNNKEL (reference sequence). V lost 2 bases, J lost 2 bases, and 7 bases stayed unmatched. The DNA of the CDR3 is TGTGCCAGCAGCCAACTAGCGGGGGGCGGGGTAAACACCGGGGAGCTGTTTTTT. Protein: CASSQLAGGGVNTGELFF.

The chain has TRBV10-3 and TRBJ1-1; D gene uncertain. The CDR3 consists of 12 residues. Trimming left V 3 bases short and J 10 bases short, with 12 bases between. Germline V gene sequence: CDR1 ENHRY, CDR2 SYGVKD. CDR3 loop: CAISELTGGAFF. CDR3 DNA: TGTGCCATCAGTGAACTTACCGGAGGAGCTTTCTTT.

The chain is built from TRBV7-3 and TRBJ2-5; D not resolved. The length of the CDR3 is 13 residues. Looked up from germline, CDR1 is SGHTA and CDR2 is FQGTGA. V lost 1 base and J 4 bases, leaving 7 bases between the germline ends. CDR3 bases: TGTGCCAGCAGCTTAATAGTATCAGAGACCCAGTACTTC. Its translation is CASSLIVSETQYF. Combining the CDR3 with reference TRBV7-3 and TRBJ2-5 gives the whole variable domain GAGVSQTPSNKVTEKGKYVELRCDPISGHTALYWYRQSLGQGPEFLIYFQGTGAADDSGLPNDRFFAVRPEGSVSTLKIQRTERGDSAVYLCASSLIVSETQYFGPGTRLLVL.

As DNA, the CDR3 is TGCGCCAGCAGTCAGTCGGGTTCGACAGTTCGAATTTATGGCTACACCTTC. It is translated as CASSQSGSTVRIYGYTF. The gene calls are TRBV4-3 and TRBJ1-2; D is possibly TRBD1 (5 bases). V was clipped by 6 bases and J by 5 bases, with 25 bases between them. The germline CDR1 and CDR2 sequences are LGHNA and YSLEER. The CDR3 consists of 17 residues.

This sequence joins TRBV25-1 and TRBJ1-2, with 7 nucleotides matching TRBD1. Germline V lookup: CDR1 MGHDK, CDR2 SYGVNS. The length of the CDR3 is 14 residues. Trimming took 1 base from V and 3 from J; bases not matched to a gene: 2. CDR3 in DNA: TGTGCCAGCAGTGAATTAGACAGGGACTATGGCTACACCTTC. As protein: CASSELDRDYGYTF.

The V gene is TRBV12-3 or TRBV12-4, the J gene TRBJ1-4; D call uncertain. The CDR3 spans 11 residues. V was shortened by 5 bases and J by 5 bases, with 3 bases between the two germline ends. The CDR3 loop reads CASSPNEKLFF. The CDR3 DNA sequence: TGTGCCAGCAGTCCGAATGAAAAACTGTTTTTT.

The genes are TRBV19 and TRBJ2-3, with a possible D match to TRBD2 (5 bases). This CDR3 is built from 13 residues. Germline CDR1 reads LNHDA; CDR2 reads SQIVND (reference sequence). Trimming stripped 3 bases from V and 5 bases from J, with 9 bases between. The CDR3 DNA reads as TGTGCCAGTAGTATCAATCGGGGAGATACGCAGTATTTT. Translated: CASSINRGDTQYF. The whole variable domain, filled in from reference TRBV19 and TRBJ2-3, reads DGGITQSPKYLFRKEGQNVTLSCEQNLNHDAMYWYRQDPGQGLRLIYYSQIVNDFQKGDIAEGYSVSREKKESFPLTVTSAQKNPTAFYLCASSINRGDTQYFGPGTRLTVL.

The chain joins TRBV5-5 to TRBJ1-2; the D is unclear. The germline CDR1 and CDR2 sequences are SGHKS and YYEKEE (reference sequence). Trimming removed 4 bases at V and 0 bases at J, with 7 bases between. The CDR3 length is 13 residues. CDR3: CASSIEANYGYTF. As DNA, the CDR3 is TGTGCCAGCAGCATAGAAGCTAACTATGGCTACACCTTC.

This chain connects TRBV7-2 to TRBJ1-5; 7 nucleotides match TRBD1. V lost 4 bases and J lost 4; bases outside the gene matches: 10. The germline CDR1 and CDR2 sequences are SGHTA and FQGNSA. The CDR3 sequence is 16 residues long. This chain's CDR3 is CASSSYRGLANQPQHF. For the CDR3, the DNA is TGTGCCAGCAGCTCATACAGGGGACTAGCAAATCAGCCCCAGCATTTT.

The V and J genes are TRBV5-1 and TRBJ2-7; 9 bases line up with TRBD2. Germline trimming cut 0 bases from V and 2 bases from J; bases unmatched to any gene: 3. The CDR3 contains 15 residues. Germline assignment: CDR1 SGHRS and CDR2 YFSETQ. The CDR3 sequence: CASSLVAGGPYEQYF. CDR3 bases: TGCGCCAGCAGCTTGGTTGCGGGAGGGCCCTACGAGCAGTACTTC.

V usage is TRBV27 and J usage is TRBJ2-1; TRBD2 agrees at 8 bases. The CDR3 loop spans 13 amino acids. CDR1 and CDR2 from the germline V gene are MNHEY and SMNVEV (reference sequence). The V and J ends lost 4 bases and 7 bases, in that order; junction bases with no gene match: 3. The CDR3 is CASSYGGANEQFF. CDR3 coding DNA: TGTGCCAGCAGTTACGGGGGGGCGAATGAGCAGTTCTTC.

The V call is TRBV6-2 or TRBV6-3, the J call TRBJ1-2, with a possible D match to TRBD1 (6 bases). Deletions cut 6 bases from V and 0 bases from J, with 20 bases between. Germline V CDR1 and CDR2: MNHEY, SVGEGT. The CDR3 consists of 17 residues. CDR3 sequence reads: CASSLGQQGLTNYGYTF. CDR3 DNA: TGTGCCAGCAGCCTAGGACAGCAAGGCCTTACTAACTATGGCTACACCTTC.

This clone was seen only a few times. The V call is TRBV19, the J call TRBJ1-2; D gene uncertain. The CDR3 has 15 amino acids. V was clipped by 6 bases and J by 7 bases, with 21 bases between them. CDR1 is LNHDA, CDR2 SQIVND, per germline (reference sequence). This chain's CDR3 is CASRYRGGIALGYTF. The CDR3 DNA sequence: TGTGCCAGTAGATATCGGGGAGGGATCGCCCTTGGCTACACCTTC.

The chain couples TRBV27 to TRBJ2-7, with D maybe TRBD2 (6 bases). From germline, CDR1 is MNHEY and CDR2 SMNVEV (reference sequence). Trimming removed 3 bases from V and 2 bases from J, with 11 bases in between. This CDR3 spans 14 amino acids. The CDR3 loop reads CASSLAGSAYEQYF. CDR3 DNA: TGTGCCAGCAGTTTGGCGGGATCGGCCTACGAGCAGTACTTC.

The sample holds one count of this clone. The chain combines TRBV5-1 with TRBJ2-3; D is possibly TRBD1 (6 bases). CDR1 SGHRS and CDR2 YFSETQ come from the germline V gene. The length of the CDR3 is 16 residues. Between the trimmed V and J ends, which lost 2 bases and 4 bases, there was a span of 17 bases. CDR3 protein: CASSFTGILRSDTQYF. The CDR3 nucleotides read TGCGCCAGCAGCTTTACAGGGATTTTGAGGTCAGATACGCAGTATTTT.